What follows are 8 T cell receptor beta chains derived from one specimen sequenced in a study of cytotoxic CD8 clonotypes in ibrutinib-treated CLL. Assay: immunoSEQ multiplex PCR; the TCRdb copy retains only in-frame clones and omits some. The data contain about 85,000 clones, 79% of them seen just once; the ten biggest clones take up roughly 4.8%. The sequenced sample was PBMCs, obtained after 12 months of ibrutinib treatment. These TCRs come from a human donor with chronic lymphocytic leukemia.

This rearrangement joins TRBV27 to TRBJ2-1; no definite D call. Germline CDR1 reads MNHEY; CDR2 reads SMNVEV (reference sequence). Trimming removed 5 bases from V and 6 bases from J, with 17 bases in between. The CDR3 consists of 15 residues. The CDR3 nucleotides are TGTGCCAGCAGTGTGGGCCTCTCGGTTGGCAATGAGCAGTTCTTC. Translating gives CASSVGLSVGNEQFF.

The chain recombines TRBV10-3 with TRBJ2-1; TRBD1 or TRBD2 may be the D gene (5 bases each). Trimming took off 6 bases at V and 8 bases at J, with 14 bases between the two ends. Germline V gene sequence: CDR1 ENHRY, CDR2 SYGVKD. This CDR3 region has 13 residues. The CDR3 DNA reads as TGTGCCATCAGGGCTAGCCTGGGGGATGAGCAGTTCTTC. It translates to CAIRASLGDEQFF.

This chain uses TRBV19 with TRBJ2-5; TRBD2 agrees at 7 bases. In germline, CDR1 is LNHDA, CDR2 SQIVND (reference sequence). The CDR3 totals 16 residues. After removal of 10 bases from V and 0 bases from J, the junction contained 14 bases not matched to a gene. CDR3 bases: TGTGCCACCGCTAGCGGAACGAGTACCTACCAAGAGACCCAGTACTTC. Protein sequence: CATASGTSTYQETQYF.

The V gene is TRBV4-2, the J gene TRBJ1-4; no firm D call. This CDR3 has 15 amino acids. Trimming shortened V by 1 base and J by 6 bases, and 12 bases separated the two germline ends. Germline CDR1 and CDR2: LGHNA and YNFKEQ. The CDR3 sequence is CASSQADDSDEKLFF. The CDR3 DNA reads TGTGCCAGCAGCCAAGCTGACGATTCCGATGAAAAACTGTTTTTT.

This chain connects TRBV6-1 to TRBJ2-1; 12 nucleotides agree with TRBD2. Losses at the gene ends were 0 bases for V and 4 bases for J; bases not matched to a gene: 10. This CDR3 spans 19 amino acids. The germline CDR1 and CDR2 sequences are MNHNS and SASEGT. CDR3: CASSEAPLAGGHRYNEQFF. CDR3 in DNA: TGTGCCAGCAGTGAAGCCCCACTAGCGGGAGGCCACAGGTACAATGAGCAGTTCTTC.

The V and J genes are TRBV7-6 and TRBJ2-7; 7 bases fit TRBD2. The CDR3 is 14 residues long. J was trimmed by 2 bases and V by 5 bases; bases with no gene match: 6. CDR1 is SGHVS and CDR2 is FNYEAQ in the germline V gene. The CDR3 nucleotides are TGTGCCAGCAGCCCCCCGGGGGGTCCCTACGAGCAGTACTTC. Translation: CASSPPGGPYEQYF.

V and J are TRBV7-9 and TRBJ1-6; D is unclear. The V end was cut by 3 bases, the J end by 7 bases, with 13 bases between. This CDR3 spans 15 amino acids. The germline CDR1 and CDR2 sequences are SEHNR and FQNEAQ (reference sequence). The CDR3 reads CASSFADGRNSPLHF. CDR3 DNA: TGTGCCAGCAGCTTCGCGGATGGGAGAAATTCACCCCTCCACTTT.

The rearrangement joins TRBV18 to TRBJ1-1, with D unresolved. With 2 bases removed from V and 0 bases from J, the gap between germline ends came to 10 bases. The CDR3 is 15 residues long. Looked up from germline, CDR1 is KGHSH and CDR2 is LQKENI. CDR3 residues: CASSPGPDLNTEAFF. CDR3 DNA sequence: TGTGCCAGCTCACCAGGGCCAGACCTGAACACTGAAGCTTTCTTT.